This TCR beta chain was found in a study of OX40 agonist ivuxolimab in advanced cancers. The CDR3 contains 13 residues. Trimming at V came to 2 bases and at J to 1 base, leaving 1 base not matched to a gene. Germline V gives CDR1 GTSNPN, CDR2 SVGIG (reference sequence). The table lists this clone with a few counts. The repertoire was sequenced with immunoSEQ multiplex PCR; TCRdb's copy has only in-frame clones and lacks some. The table has about 54,000 clones, around 90% seen once. This receptor was obtained from an adult with an advanced solid tumor such as melanoma, head and neck, liver or kidney cancer. The chain carries TRBV30 and TRBJ1-1; 7 bases line up with TRBD1. The sequencing used CD4+ or CD8+ T cells sorted from blood, collected in a trial of the OX40 agonist ivuxolimab. The CDR3: CAWSWTGNTEAFF. The CDR3 DNA reads as TGTGCCTGGAGTTGGACAGGGAACACTGAAGCTTTCTTT.